The next 32 T cell receptor beta chains were all read from a single sample in a study of cytotoxic CD8 clonotypes in ibrutinib-treated CLL (TCRdb year 2021). The time point label here, explained by the study, means: about twelve months on ibrutinib. Libraries were made using the immunoSEQ multiplex PCR assay. In its TCRdb copy, this immuneACCESS table keeps in-frame sequences only and misses some clones. Where compared with another copy, unresolved V genes explain less than half of these, and the others have no known cause. The sample profile shows about 68,000 clones; 75% to 95% of them were found once. The biggest ten clones account for approximately 3% of the sample. This specimen was PBMCs, taken after 12 months of ibrutinib treatment. Source of these receptors: a human donor with chronic lymphocytic leukemia.

This clone was picked up one time. This chain joins TRBV6-1 and TRBJ1-2; perhaps TRBD1 as D (5 bases). Trimming removed 2 bases from V and 2 bases from J, with 6 bases in between. The V gene's germline CDR1 is MNHNS and CDR2 SASEGT. The CDR3 loop spans 13 amino acids. The CDR3 region is CASSESGNYGYTF. CDR3 DNA: TGTGCCAGCAGTGAATCAGGGAACTATGGCTACACCTTC.

V is TRBV15 and J is TRBJ2-1; D call uncertain. Trimming pared 1 base from V and 5 bases from J, leaving 9 bases between. This CDR3 spans 14 amino acids. Germline assignment: CDR1 LNHNV and CDR2 YYDKDF (reference sequence). The CDR3 sequence: CATSRVKTNNEQFF. CDR3 DNA: TGTGCCACCAGCAGAGTGAAGACCAACAATGAGCAGTTCTTC. Full variable domain (rest looked up from reference TRBV15 and TRBJ2-1): DAMVIQNPRYQVTQFGKPVTLSCSQTLNHNVMYWYQQKSSQAPKLLFHYYDKDFNNEADTPDNFQSRRPNTSFCFLDIRSPGLGDTAMYLCATSRVKTNNEQFFGPGTRLTVL.

The count of this clone is one. The CDR3 DNA reads TGTGCCACCAGCCCAACGGGGCGGGATGCCTACGAGCAGTACTTC. This encodes CATSPTGRDAYEQYF. The rearrangement links TRBV15 to TRBJ2-7; perhaps TRBD2 as D (6 bases). V dropped 5 bases and J dropped 2 bases, with 16 bases sitting between them. This CDR3 region has 15 residues. The V gene's germline CDR1 is LNHNV and CDR2 YYDKDF (reference sequence).

The chain is built from TRBV6-5 and TRBJ2-3; no clear D gene. The CDR3 totals 13 residues. Looked up from germline, CDR1 is MNHEY and CDR2 is SVGAGI. V was shortened by 0 bases and J by 6 bases, with 7 bases between the two germline ends. This CDR3 is CASSYSRVDTQYF. CDR3 coding DNA: TGTGCCAGCAGTTACTCCCGTGTGGATACGCAGTATTTT.

The V call is TRBV4-1, the J call TRBJ1-1, with 8 bases matching TRBD1. V dropped 4 bases and J dropped 6; count of bases not matched to a gene: 4. This CDR3 comprises 13 residues. Germline loops: CDR1 MGHRA, CDR2 YSYEKL. CDR3 sequence (DNA): TGCGCCAGCAGCCGACCACAGGGGGCTGAAGCTTTCTTT. This codes for CASSRPQGAEAFF.

This clone was seen only once. The chain recombines TRBV7-2 with TRBJ2-1, with 10 bases matching TRBD2. In germline, CDR1 is SGHTA, CDR2 FQGNSA. CDR3 length: 17 residues. Trimming took 5 bases from V and 4 from J; bases not matched to a gene: 11. For the CDR3, the DNA is TGTGCCAGCAGCCCCGAGGCGGGGACTAGCGAGTACAATGAGCAGTTCTTC. Its protein is CASSPEAGTSEYNEQFF.

The chain uses TRBV7-2 and TRBJ2-3; D ambiguous. V lost 2 bases and J lost 7, with 1 base in between. The length of the CDR3 is 10 residues. Germline V gene lookup returns CDR1 SGHTA and CDR2 FQGNSA. The CDR3 DNA follows: TGTGCCAGCAGCTTAAATACGCAGTATTTT. Amino acids: CASSLNTQYF.

The chain has TRBV27 and TRBJ2-7; D ambiguous. The germline CDR1 and CDR2 sequences are MNHEY and SMNVEV (reference sequence). The CDR3 contains 12 residues. V was clipped by 9 bases and J by 0 bases, with 9 bases between them. The CDR3 DNA is TGTGCCAGTACTAACAACTCCTACGAGCAGTACTTC. Its protein is CASTNNSYEQYF.

The rearrangement uses TRBV7-2 and TRBJ2-7; TRBD1 is a possible D gene (7 bases). There are 17 residues in the CDR3. The V end was cut by 5 bases, the J end by 5 bases, with 25 bases between. Germline V gene lookup returns CDR1 SGHTA and CDR2 FQGNSA. The CDR3 nucleotides are TGTGCCAGCAGCCGACGGGGTGGGCAGGGGGGAGTGGACGAGCAGTACTTC. Translating it yields CASSRRGGQGGVDEQYF.

This clone was observed a few times. The rearrangement links TRBV5-1 to TRBJ2-1; the match to TRBD2 covers 16 bases. There are 16 residues in the CDR3. The junction had 7 bases not matched to a gene; V was cut back by 5 bases and J by 8 bases. CDR1 is SGHRS and CDR2 is YFSETQ in the germline V gene. CDR3 amino acids: CASSTGLAGGPDEQFF. In DNA, the CDR3 is TGCGCCAGCAGTACGGGACTAGCGGGAGGGCCGGATGAGCAGTTCTTC.

J is TRBJ2-5 and V is TRBV7-2; a weak D match, TRBD2 (5 bases). Trimming left V 1 base short and J 1 base short, with 10 bases between. Per germline, CDR1 SGHTA and CDR2 FQGNSA. The CDR3 sequence is 15 residues long. In DNA, the CDR3 is TGTGCCAGCAGCTTAGTGGTGGGAGCCCAAGAGACCCAGTACTTC. It specifies CASSLVVGAQETQYF.

This clone has just one count. This rearrangement joins TRBV6-1 to TRBJ1-2; TRBD1 matches 8 bases. CDR1 and CDR2 from the germline V gene are MNHNS and SASEGT. This CDR3 has 15 amino acids. V lost 5 bases and J lost 0; bases outside the gene matches: 5. The CDR3 DNA reads as TGTGCCAGCAGTCGCGGACAGGGCACTAACTATGGCTACACCTTC. It encodes CASSRGQGTNYGYTF.

The V gene is TRBV7-2, the J gene TRBJ2-3; D is undetermined. The CDR3 covers 15 residues. V was trimmed by 3 bases and J by 0 bases, leaving 10 bases between them. CDR1 is SGHTA, CDR2 FQGNSA, per germline. CDR3 protein: CASSLAGPSTDTQYF. Written as DNA, the CDR3 is TGTGCCAGCAGCTTGGCCGGGCCCAGCACAGATACGCAGTATTTT.

This chain uses TRBV2 with TRBJ2-7; a possible D gene is TRBD2 (7 bases). The CDR3 runs 14 residues. V was clipped by 7 bases and J by 2 bases, with 15 bases between them. Germline V gene data show CDR1 as SNHLY and CDR2 as FYNNEI. The CDR3, as DNA: TGTGCCAGCAAAATAGTCGGGGGGCCCTACGAGCAGTACTTC. Residues: CASKIVGGPYEQYF.

The chain links TRBV11-2 to TRBJ1-3; TRBD1 aligns across 7 bases. With 7 bases clipped from V and 3 bases from J, the junction kept 3 bases outside the gene matches. The CDR3 contains 13 residues. The V gene's germline CDR1 is SGHAT and CDR2 FQNNGV. CDR3 amino acids: CASTRGNGNTIYF. The CDR3 DNA is TGTGCCAGCACCAGGGGGAATGGAAACACCATATATTTT.

The chain employs TRBV2 and TRBJ1-2; D remains ambiguous. V lost 1 base and J 4 bases, leaving 10 bases between the germline ends. CDR1 is SNHLY and CDR2 is FYNNEI in the germline V gene. The CDR3 has 14 residues. CDR3 loop: CASSEDRETYGYTF. The CDR3 nucleotides read TGTGCCAGCAGTGAAGATAGGGAAACCTATGGCTACACCTTC. The full variable domain, in which reference TRBV2 and TRBJ1-2 provide the parts outside the CDR3, is EPEVTQTPSHQVTQMGQEVILRCVPISNHLYFYWYRQILGQKVEFLVSFYNNEISEKSEIFDDQFSVERPDGSNFTLKIRSTKLEDSAMYFCASSEDRETYGYTFGSGTRLTVV.

The chain is built from TRBV27 and TRBJ1-1, with D unresolved. Germline lookup yields CDR1 MNHEY and CDR2 SMNVEV (reference sequence). CDR3 size: 17 residues. Trimming stripped 4 bases from V and 5 bases from J, with 23 bases between. CDR3 in amino acids: CASSSPLGRASGTEAFF. CDR3 sequence (DNA): TGTGCCAGCAGTTCGCCCCTAGGACGGGCCAGCGGGACTGAAGCTTTCTTT.

J is TRBJ1-2 and V is TRBV6-5; a possible D gene is TRBD1 (5 bases). Germline-derived CDR1 and CDR2 are MNHEY and SVGAGI. The germline V and J ends were trimmed by 0 bases and 1 base, with 9 bases remaining between them. CDR3 length: 15 residues. The CDR3 bases are TGTGCCAGCAGTTACTCGGGGGTGGGTAACTATGGCTACACCTTC. This translates into CASSYSGVGNYGYTF.

The gene calls are TRBV7-2 and TRBJ1-5; D not certain. The CDR3 contains 13 residues. CDR1 and CDR2 (germline): SGHTA, FQGNSA. Trimming shortened V by 2 bases and J by 6 bases, and 8 bases separated the two germline ends. CDR3 amino acids: CASSLLSSQPQHF. In nucleotides, the CDR3 is TGTGCCAGCAGCTTACTCTCCTCTCAGCCCCAGCATTTT.

The DNA for the CDR3 is TGCGCCAGCAGCTACGACAGGGGGCTGGAGGAAAAACTGTTTTTT. Translated, it gives CASSYDRGLEEKLFF. The gene calls are TRBV5-1 and TRBJ1-4, with 10 bases matching TRBD1. Per the germline V gene, CDR1 is SGHRS and CDR2 is YFSETQ. This CDR3 comprises 15 residues. V was pared by 3 bases and J by 8 bases, with 7 bases of the junction left unmatched.

The rearrangement uses TRBV6-1 and TRBJ2-7, with a weak D call TRBD1 (6 bases). V shed 3 bases and J shed 4 bases, with 16 bases lying between them. The CDR3 runs 15 residues. The V gene's germline CDR1 is MNHNS and CDR2 SASEGT. The CDR3 region has the DNA TGTGCCAGCAGTGACCATATCAGGGGTGTGTACGAGCAGTACTTC. Protein: CASSDHIRGVYEQYF.

The rearrangement joins TRBV11-2 to TRBJ1-2, with 8 bases that match TRBD1. The CDR3 totals 14 residues. The V gene's germline CDR1 is SGHAT and CDR2 FQNNGV. V lost 2 bases and J lost 3; bases outside the gene matches: 2. CDR3 region: CASSLWGQDYGYTF. The CDR3 bases are TGTGCCAGCAGCTTATGGGGACAGGACTATGGCTACACCTTC.

V usage is TRBV6-6 and J usage is TRBJ2-7; the match to TRBD1 covers 8 bases. Germline CDR1 is MNHNY and CDR2 is SVGAGI (reference sequence). This CDR3 is built from 13 residues. The junction had 7 bases not matched to a gene; V was cut back by 9 bases and J by 3 bases. The CDR3 here is CASGGTGRYEQYF. CDR3 DNA: TGTGCCAGTGGGGGGACAGGCCGCTACGAGCAGTACTTC.

This CDR3 reads CASSVDGQPNEKLFF. Here the CDR3 DNA reads TGTGCCAGCAGCGTAGATGGGCAGCCAAATGAAAAACTGTTTTTT. The J gene is TRBJ1-4, the V gene TRBV9; D not certain. The CDR3 is 15 amino acids. Germline loops: CDR1 SGDLS, CDR2 YYNGEE. The V gene lost 0 bases and the J gene lost 5 bases, with 11 bases spanning the gap.

The chain links TRBV5-1 to TRBJ2-4; D call uncertain. Deletions cut 5 bases from V and 0 bases from J, with 24 bases between. The germline V gene has CDR1 SGHRS and CDR2 YFSETQ. This CDR3 has 19 residues. The CDR3 region has the DNA TGCGCCAGCAGTCTCCTTGGCGCGGTTGGACGACTAGCCAAAAACATTCAGTACTTC. This gives the protein CASSLLGAVGRLAKNIQYF.

The genes are TRBV11-3 and TRBJ1-2, with D perhaps TRBD1 (6 bases). Trimming pared 0 bases from V and 6 bases from J, leaving 14 bases between. The germline CDR1 and CDR2 sequences are SGHNT and YENEEA. The CDR3 is made up of 15 amino acids. The CDR3 loop is CASSLEQTGYDGYTF. CDR3 in DNA: TGTGCCAGCAGCTTAGAGCAAACAGGGTACGATGGCTACACCTTC.

This chain uses TRBV9 with TRBJ2-7, with D perhaps given as TRBD1 or TRBD2 (5 bases each). This CDR3 spans 15 amino acids. V lost 0 bases to trimming and J lost 3 bases, with 13 bases between them. Germline V lookup: CDR1 SGDLS, CDR2 YYNGEE. In DNA, the CDR3 is TGTGCCAGCAGCGTAGGAGGGGTCCCGGACTACGAGCAGTACTTC. Amino acid sequence: CASSVGGVPDYEQYF.

A single count supports this clone. One junction end does not reproduce the germline sequence, and a read error may be involved. The chain is built from TRBV6-4 and TRBJ1-3; perhaps TRBD1 as D (6 bases). The CDR3 covers 13 residues. The V gene's germline CDR1 is MRHNA and CDR2 SNTAGT. DNA for the CDR3: TGTGCCAGCAGTCCGGCACAGGGAAGCACCATATATTTT. This codes for CASSPAQGSTIYF.

The gene calls are TRBV12-5 and TRBJ2-4; no definite D call. The CDR3 runs to 11 residues. V was pared by 3 bases and J by 10 bases, with 7 bases between. Germline CDR1 reads LGHNT; CDR2 reads FRNRAP. CDR3 sequence (DNA): TGTGCTAGTGGTTTCGGTTGGATTCAGTACTTC. This gives the protein CASGFGWIQYF.

The chain carries TRBV19 and TRBJ2-7; 10 bases are shared with TRBD1. V dropped 10 bases and J dropped 2; count of bases not matched to a gene: 11. Germline values: CDR1 LNHDA, CDR2 SQIVND (reference sequence). The CDR3 covers 15 residues. This chain's CDR3 is CATQWGTGATYEQYF. CDR3 in DNA: TGTGCCACTCAATGGGGGACAGGGGCTACCTACGAGCAGTACTTC.

With regard to this clone: The junction does not match germline at one end; this may be a read error. The J gene is TRBJ2-6, the V gene TRBV7-7; D uncertain. Germline V gives CDR1 SSHAT, CDR2 FNYEAQ (reference sequence). The CDR3 runs 13 residues. CDR3 DNA sequence: TGTGCTAGCAGCTTAGACCCCGTCCACGTCCTGACTTTC. Protein product: CASSLDPVHVLTF. The full variable domain, its missing parts supplied by reference TRBV7-7 and TRBJ2-6, is GAGVSQSPRYKVTKRGQDVTLRCDPISSHATLYWYQQALGQGPEFLTYFNYEAQPDKSGLPSDRFSAERPEGSISTLTIQRTEQRDSAMYRCASSLDPVHVLTFGAGSRLTVL.

V is TRBV19 and J is TRBJ1-1; no reliable D call. The V gene's germline CDR1 is LNHDA and CDR2 SQIVND (reference sequence). This CDR3 spans 15 amino acids. The V gene lost 3 bases and the J gene lost 1 base, with 12 bases spanning the gap. CDR3 coding DNA: TGTGCCAGTAGTATTGGCCTATTTACGAACACTGAAGCTTTCTTT. It specifies CASSIGLFTNTEAFF. Full variable domain (missing parts from reference TRBV19 and TRBJ1-1): DGGITQSPKYLFRKEGQNVTLSCEQNLNHDAMYWYRQDPGQGLRLIYYSQIVNDFQKGDIAEGYSVSREKKESFPLTVTSAQKNPTAFYLCASSIGLFTNTEAFFGQGTRLTVV.